Listed below are T cell receptor beta chains from one sample, sequenced in a study of cytomegalovirus exposure and HLA in healthy donors. Clones were sequenced by immunoSEQ multiplex PCR, and TCRdb holds only the in-frame ones, with some missing. The table lists approximately 150,000 clones, 80% to 85% of them singletons, with under 3.5% in the top ten. Sequenced sample: PBMCs. The source is a woman aged 25 to 39 in good health and CMV-seronegative. CDR3s leave out the opening cysteine and the closing phenylalanine or tryptophan. Each record gives: V gene, clone size, J gene, CDR3 protein. Only some rows state a clone size, as once, few, many or a class for expanded clones.

>TRBV25-1|-|TRBJ1-2
ASTGAGRQGEFCGYT
>TRBV18|-|TRBJ1-1
ASSPLSTNTEAF
>TRBV5-1|-|TRBJ2-7
ASSLAQSYEQY
>TRBV7-2|-|TRBJ1-1
ASSLETYRVDTEAF
>TRBV5-1|-|TRBJ1-3
ASSWTGGGNTIY
>TRBV28|-|TRBJ2-4
ASSLQGVSIQY
>TRBV10-3|once|TRBJ2-3
AIRGLTSGGAEDTQY
>TRBV7-3|-|TRBJ2-5
ASSKTGGIQETQY
>TRBV7-3|-|TRBJ2-1
ASSSPGLAGVSSYNEQF
>TRBV10-1|-|TRBJ2-5
ASSEGTSGSGFGQETQY
>TRBV10-2|-|TRBJ2-7
ASSSGTGYEQY
>TRBV6-1|-|TRBJ1-2
ASSQGYLDGYT
>TRBV18|-|TRBJ2-2
ASSPAGASGYTGELF
>TRBV7-9|-|TRBJ2-1
ASSFNPTSGKDNEQF
>TRBV11-2|-|TRBJ2-7
ASSLRDNEQY
>TRBV9|-|TRBJ1-6
ASSPNYNSPLH
>TRBV27|once|TRBJ1-1
ASSGRGFTGVDTEAF
>TRBV6-5|-|TRBJ2-5
ASSYSSGGAEETQY
>TRBV5-1|-|TRBJ2-3
ASSTLAGGPTRTQY
>TRBV9|-|TRBJ2-2
ASSSTLSGTGSGELF
>TRBV19|once|TRBJ1-2
ASSITARTRGYT
>TRBV7-8|-|TRBJ2-3
ASSPDRGLIRPGTDTQY
>TRBV7-8|-|TRBJ2-7
ASSMKLDRSSYEQY
>TRBV6-1|-|TRBJ2-2
ASRNRSTGELF
>TRBV18|-|TRBJ2-7
ASSSLPSGEQY
>TRBV6-1|-|TRBJ2-7
ASGLAGGGQY
>TRBV19|-|TRBJ1-4
ASSLPRQGLRKLF
>TRBV5-1|few|TRBJ1-1
ASSLVQGDWYTEAF
>TRBV10-2|-|TRBJ1-1
ASSEHGTGVNTEAF
>TRBV7-9|-|TRBJ2-7
ASSLANRGSDEQY
>TRBV30|-|TRBJ1-4
AWSMGQVPFQEKLF
>TRBV9|few|TRBJ2-2
ASSELAGVSGELF
>TRBV5-6|-|TRBJ2-5
ASSLGTLKETQY
>TRBV2|once|-
ASRLGLEYEQY
>TRBV15|-|TRBJ1-2
ATSRDTGSLYGYT
>TRBV7-6|few|TRBJ2-7
ASSSGTGYEQY
>TRBV4-2|-|TRBJ2-5
ASSQDLGTSLETQY
>TRBV19|once|TRBJ2-6
ATGGGSGTGVSGANVLT
>TRBV5-6|few|TRBJ1-4
ASSPGTGGSNEKLF